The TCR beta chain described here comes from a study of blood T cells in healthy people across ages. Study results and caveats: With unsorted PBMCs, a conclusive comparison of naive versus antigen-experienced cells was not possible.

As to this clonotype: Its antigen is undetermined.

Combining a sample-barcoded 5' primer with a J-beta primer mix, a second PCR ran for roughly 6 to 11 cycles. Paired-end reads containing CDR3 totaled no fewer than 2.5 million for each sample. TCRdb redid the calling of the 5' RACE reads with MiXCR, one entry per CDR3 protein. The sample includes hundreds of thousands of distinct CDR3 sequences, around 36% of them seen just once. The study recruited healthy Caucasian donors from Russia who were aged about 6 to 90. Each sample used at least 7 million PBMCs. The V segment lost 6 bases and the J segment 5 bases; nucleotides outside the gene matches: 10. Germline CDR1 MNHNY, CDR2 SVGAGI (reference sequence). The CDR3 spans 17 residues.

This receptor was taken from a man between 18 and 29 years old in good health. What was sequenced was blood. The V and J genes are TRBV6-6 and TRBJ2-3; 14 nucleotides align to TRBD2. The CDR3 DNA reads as TGTGCCAGCAGCCCGGGACTAGCGGGGGTGGAATTAGATACGCAGTATTTT. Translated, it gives CASSPGLAGVELDTQYF.